A selection of T cell receptor beta chains follows, all from one sample in a study of cytomegalovirus exposure and HLA in healthy donors. Profiling relied on immunoSEQ multiplex PCR, and the TCRdb table lists in-frame clones only, not all of them. The table lists approximately 220,000 clones, approximately 81% of them singletons. The sample consisted of PBMCs. The receptors stem from a young man in good health and CMV-seronegative. CDR3s include the opening cysteine and the closing phenylalanine or tryptophan. The D gene is left open where the match is weak. Where a row states a size, it is once, few, many or the class of an expanded clone; other rows omit it.

CDR3 length: 14
clone size: NA
J gene: TRBJ2-2
D gene: NA
V gene: TRBV28
CDR3 protein: CASSLGGWARELFF
CDR3 DNA: TGTGCCAGCAGTTTAGGAGGTTGGGCCAGGGAGCTGTTTTTT

CDR3 length: 15
clone size: NA
J gene: TRBJ1-5
D gene: NA
V gene: TRBV10-2
CDR3 protein: CASSDIGGGNQPQHF
CDR3 DNA: TGCGCCAGCAGTGATATCGGGGGGGGGAATCAGCCCCAGCATTTT

CDR3 length: 14
clone size: NA
J gene: TRBJ2-3
D gene: TRBD2
V gene: TRBV7-2
CDR3 protein: CASSLTSGADTQYF
CDR3 DNA: TGTGCCAGCAGCTTGACTAGCGGTGCAGATACGCAGTATTTT

CDR3 length: 13
clone size: NA
J gene: TRBJ1-4
D gene: NA
V gene: TRBV2
CDR3 protein: CASSEAKTAGLFF
CDR3 DNA: TGTGCCAGCAGTGAAGCGAAAACAGCTGGGCTGTTTTTT

CDR3 length: 13
clone size: NA
J gene: TRBJ2-7
D gene: NA
V gene: TRBV7-2
CDR3 protein: CASSLGITYEQYF
CDR3 DNA: TGTGCCAGCAGCTTAGGTATTACATACGAGCAGTACTTC

CDR3 length: 16
clone size: NA
J gene: TRBJ1-2
D gene: TRBD1
V gene: TRBV5-1
CDR3 protein: CASSIASRGQGYGYTF
CDR3 DNA: TGCGCCAGCAGCATAGCCTCCAGGGGGCAGGGCTATGGCTACACCTTC

CDR3 length: 12
clone size: few
J gene: TRBJ2-5
D gene: NA
V gene: TRBV29-1
CDR3 protein: CSVRRGQETQYF
CDR3 DNA: TGCAGCGTCCGCCGGGGCCAAGAGACCCAGTACTTC

CDR3 length: 15
clone size: NA
J gene: TRBJ2-7
D gene: TRBD1
V gene: TRBV5-1
CDR3 protein: CASSQIQGALYEQYF
CDR3 DNA: TGCGCCAGCAGCCAAATCCAGGGGGCACTCTACGAGCAGTACTTC

CDR3 length: 16
clone size: NA
J gene: TRBJ1-6
D gene: NA
V gene: TRBV6-1
CDR3 protein: CASSEKRQDLFLALHF
CDR3 DNA: TGTGCCAGCAGTGAAAAGAGACAGGACCTATTTTTGGCCCTCCACTTT

CDR3 length: 14
clone size: NA
J gene: TRBJ2-3
D gene: TRBD1
V gene: TRBV5-1
CDR3 protein: CASSPGQITDTQYF
CDR3 DNA: TGCGCCAGCAGCCCGGGACAGATCACAGATACGCAGTATTTT

CDR3 length: 15
clone size: NA
J gene: TRBJ1-4
D gene: TRBD1
V gene: TRBV10-3
CDR3 protein: CASRRTGTGDEKLFF
CDR3 DNA: TGTGCCAGCCGAAGAACCGGGACAGGGGACGAAAAACTGTTTTTT

CDR3 length: 13
clone size: NA
J gene: TRBJ1-1
D gene: TRBD1
V gene: TRBV19
CDR3 protein: CASHLTGGTEAFF
CDR3 DNA: TGTGCCAGTCACCTAACAGGGGGCACTGAAGCTTTCTTT

CDR3 length: 13
clone size: NA
J gene: TRBJ2-4
D gene: NA
V gene: TRBV9
CDR3 protein: CASSPPGENIQYF
CDR3 DNA: TGTGCCAGCAGCCCCCCGGGGGAAAACATTCAGTACTTC

CDR3 length: 23
clone size: NA
J gene: TRBJ2-6
D gene: TRBD1
V gene: TRBV9
CDR3 protein: CASSVSDPDRAPPLNSGASVLTF
CDR3 DNA: TGTGCCAGCAGCGTAAGCGACCCGGACAGGGCACCTCCCCTAAACTCTGGGGCCAGCGTCCTGACTTTC

CDR3 length: 11
clone size: NA
J gene: TRBJ1-1
D gene: NA
V gene: TRBV2
CDR3 protein: CASTQSTEAFF
CDR3 DNA: TGTGCCAGCACACAGTCCACTGAAGCTTTCTTT

CDR3 length: 14
clone size: NA
J gene: TRBJ2-7
D gene: TRBD1
V gene: TRBV5-1
CDR3 protein: CASSPGQGGYEQYF
CDR3 DNA: TGCGCCAGCAGCCCCGGACAGGGCGGGTACGAGCAGTACTTC

CDR3 length: 11
clone size: NA
J gene: TRBJ2-7
D gene: NA
V gene: TRBV28
CDR3 protein: CASTASWQQYF
CDR3 DNA: TGTGCCAGCACCGCTTCGTGGCAGCAGTACTTC

CDR3 length: 11
clone size: few
J gene: TRBJ1-4
D gene: NA
V gene: TRBV29-1
CDR3 protein: CSVGGGEKLFF
CDR3 DNA: TGCAGCGTTGGGGGGGGAGAAAAACTGTTTTTT

CDR3 length: 14
clone size: NA
J gene: TRBJ2-5
D gene: NA
V gene: TRBV7-9
CDR3 protein: CASSFPDSPETQYF
CDR3 DNA: TGTGCCAGCAGCTTCCCGGACTCTCCGGAGACCCAGTACTTC

CDR3 length: 15
clone size: few
J gene: TRBJ1-4
D gene: NA
V gene: TRBV7-2
CDR3 protein: CASSSSGLGNEKLFF
CDR3 DNA: TGTGCCAGCAGCTCTTCAGGGTTGGGTAATGAAAAACTGTTTTTT

CDR3 length: 11
clone size: few
J gene: TRBJ2-7
D gene: NA
V gene: TRBV6-1
CDR3 protein: CASRQNYEQYF
CDR3 DNA: TGTGCCAGCAGGCAGAACTACGAGCAGTACTTC

CDR3 length: 15
clone size: NA
J gene: TRBJ2-6
D gene: NA
V gene: TRBV6-4
CDR3 protein: CASSDSTSGANVLTF
CDR3 DNA: TGTGCCAGCAGTGACTCGACATCTGGGGCCAACGTCCTGACTTTC

CDR3 length: 17
clone size: few
J gene: TRBJ2-7
D gene: TRBD2
V gene: TRBV7-2
CDR3 protein: CASSLALIAGGNYEQYF
CDR3 DNA: TGTGCCAGCAGCTTAGCTCTAATAGCGGGGGGAAACTACGAGCAGTACTTC

CDR3 length: 15
clone size: NA
J gene: TRBJ1-1
D gene: TRBD1
V gene: TRBV2
CDR3 protein: CASSATGGLNTEAFF
CDR3 DNA: TGTGCCAGCAGTGCGACAGGGGGCCTGAACACTGAAGCTTTCTTT

CDR3 length: 16
clone size: few
J gene: TRBJ2-1
D gene: TRBD1
V gene: TRBV4-3
CDR3 protein: CASSQDLGRGRGEQFF
CDR3 DNA: TGCGCCAGCAGCCAAGATCTCGGCAGGGGGCGCGGTGAGCAGTTCTTC

CDR3 length: 15
clone size: NA
J gene: TRBJ2-5
D gene: TRBD1
V gene: TRBV9
CDR3 protein: CASSASGTAKETQYF
CDR3 DNA: TGTGCCAGCAGCGCCTCGGGGACAGCAAAAGAGACCCAGTACTTC

CDR3 length: 13
clone size: NA
J gene: TRBJ1-6
D gene: TRBD1
V gene: TRBV6-1
CDR3 protein: CASRGTGESPLHF
CDR3 DNA: TGTGCCAGCAGGGGGACAGGGGAATCACCCCTCCACTTT

CDR3 length: 14
clone size: NA
J gene: TRBJ1-2
D gene: NA
V gene: TRBV6-5
CDR3 protein: CASSTVKLDYGYTF
CDR3 DNA: TGTGCCAGCAGTACTGTTAAACTAGACTATGGCTACACCTTC

CDR3 length: 13
clone size: once
J gene: TRBJ2-1
D gene: TRBD2
V gene: TRBV6-6
CDR3 protein: CASSYGGRGEQFF
CDR3 DNA: TGTGCCAGCAGTTACGGGGGGAGGGGTGAGCAGTTCTTC

CDR3 length: 17
clone size: NA
J gene: TRBJ2-3
D gene: TRBD2
V gene: TRBV5-1
CDR3 protein: CASSTEGLAGGPDTQYF
CDR3 DNA: TGCGCCAGCAGCACGGAGGGGCTAGCGGGGGGGCCGGATACGCAGTATTTT

CDR3 length: 14
clone size: once
J gene: TRBJ2-3
D gene: NA
V gene: TRBV27
CDR3 protein: CASSLSRSTDTQYF
CDR3 DNA: TGTGCCAGCAGTTTAAGCCGTAGCACAGATACGCAGTATTTT

CDR3 length: 16
clone size: NA
J gene: TRBJ1-2
D gene: NA
V gene: TRBV5-1
CDR3 protein: CASSPGGVSPNYGYTF
CDR3 DNA: TGCGCCAGCAGCCCGGGCGGGGTCAGCCCTAACTATGGCTACACCTTC

CDR3 length: 13
clone size: NA
J gene: TRBJ2-1
D gene: TRBD2
V gene: TRBV5-1
CDR3 protein: CASSLRGGLEQFF
CDR3 DNA: TGCGCCAGCAGCCTACGGGGGGGGCTTGAGCAGTTCTTC